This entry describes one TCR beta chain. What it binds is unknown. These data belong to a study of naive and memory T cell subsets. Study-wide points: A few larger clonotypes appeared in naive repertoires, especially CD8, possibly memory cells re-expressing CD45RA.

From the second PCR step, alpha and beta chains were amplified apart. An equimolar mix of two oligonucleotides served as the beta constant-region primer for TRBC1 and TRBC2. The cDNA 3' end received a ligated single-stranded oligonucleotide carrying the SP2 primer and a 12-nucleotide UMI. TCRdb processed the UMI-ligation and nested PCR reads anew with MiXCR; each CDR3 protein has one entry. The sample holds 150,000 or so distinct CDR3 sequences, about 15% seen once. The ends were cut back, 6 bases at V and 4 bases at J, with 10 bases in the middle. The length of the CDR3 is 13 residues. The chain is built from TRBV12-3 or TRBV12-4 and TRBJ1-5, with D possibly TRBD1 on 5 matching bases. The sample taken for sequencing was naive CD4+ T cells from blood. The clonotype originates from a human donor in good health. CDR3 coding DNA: TGTGCCAGCAGCCTGACAGAAAATCAGCCCCAGCATTTT. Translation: CASSLTENQPQHF.